Here is one TCR beta chain with its context. The antigen is undetermined. CDR3 size: 17 residues. CDR1 ENHRY and CDR2 SYGVKD come from the germline V gene. This sample is part of a study of blood T cells in healthy people across ages. General observations from the study: When one million T cells were used, diversity estimates were thought to be underestimates.

The authors ran a second PCR of about 7 to 11 cycles using a sample-barcoded 5' primer and a J-beta primer mix. Each CDR3 protein gets one entry after TCRdb re-called the 5' RACE reads with MiXCR. The data hold over 500,000 distinct CDR3 sequences, with 40% to 65% observed a single time. The chain employs TRBV10-3 and TRBJ2-1; D ambiguous. The assigned J gene may be wrong: the sequence end matches TRBJ2-7 better. Material: blood. This clonotype was obtained from a woman older than 75 in good health. CDR3 protein: CAISESQVTAVYNEQYF. CDR3 nucleotides: TGTGCCATCAGTGAGTCGCAAGTCACGGCAGTTTACAATGAGCAGTACTTC.